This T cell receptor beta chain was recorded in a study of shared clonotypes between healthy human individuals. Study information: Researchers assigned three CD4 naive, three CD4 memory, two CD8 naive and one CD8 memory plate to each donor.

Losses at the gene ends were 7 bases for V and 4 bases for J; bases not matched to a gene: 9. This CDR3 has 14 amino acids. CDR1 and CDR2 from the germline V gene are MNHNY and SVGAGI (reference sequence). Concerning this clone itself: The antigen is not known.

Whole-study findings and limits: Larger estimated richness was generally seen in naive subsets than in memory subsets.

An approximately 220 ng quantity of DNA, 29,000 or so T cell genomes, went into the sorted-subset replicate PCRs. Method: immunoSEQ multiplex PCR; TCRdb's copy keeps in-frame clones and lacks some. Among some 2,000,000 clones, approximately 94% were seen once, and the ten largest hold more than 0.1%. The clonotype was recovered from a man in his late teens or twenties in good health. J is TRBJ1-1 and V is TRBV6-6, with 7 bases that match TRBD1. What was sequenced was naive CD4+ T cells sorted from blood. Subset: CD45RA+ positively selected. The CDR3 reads CASILTGPATEAFF. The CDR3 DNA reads TGTGCCAGCATCCTGACAGGGCCGGCCACTGAAGCTTTCTTT.